The entry that follows covers one T cell receptor beta chain sequence. Its cognate antigen is unknown. The data were taken from a study of T cell responses to AZD1222 COVID-19 vaccine. Overall study results and limits: Possibly, clonal diversity was underestimated; donors were largely white British and included more females. Among those given AZD1222, only 6 or 7 were seropositive at baseline.

The method was immunoSEQ multiplex PCR; TCRdb's version includes in-frame clones alone and lacks a portion of them. The table records around 130,000 clones, over 85% of them present only once. The CDR3 is made up of 13 amino acids. From germline, CDR1 is SGHNT and CDR2 YENEEA. The V end lost 5 bases, the J end lost 4 bases, and 12 bases lay between the germline ends. The chain combines TRBV11-3 with TRBJ2-7; a possible D gene is TRBD2 (6 bases). Sequencing was performed on peripheral blood, taken on day 0 of AZD1222 vaccination. The receptor was isolated from an adult in good health. The CDR3 nucleotides are TGTGCCAGCAGCCGCTCCGGGACTTACGAGCAGTACTTC. The encoded protein is CASSRSGTYEQYF.